This section outlines one TCR beta chain sequence together with its context. Participants, 18 to 89 years old, spanned 25 or so US areas. Participant-given clinical history determined each cohort assignment. This entry comes from a study of blood T cell repertoires in COVID-19. Across the study: Recovered status in Cohort 3 required two negative PCRs, clearance, or symptom resolution. Sources were T cells, B-cell-depleted T cells, or PBMCs; the material itself was cDNA or gDNA.

Germline V gene sequence: CDR1 SNHLY, CDR2 FYNNEI. This CDR3 contains 16 residues. The V gene lost 3 bases and the J gene lost 1 base, with 16 bases spanning the gap. The assay was immunoSEQ multiplex PCR, and TCRdb's table has in-frame clones only and misses some. The sample shows roughly 340,000 clones, approximately 89% of them seen only once. This TCR derives from a man aged 35 to 55 in a cohort exposed to, infected with or recovered from COVID-19 (not recorded which). Source material: PBMCs or T cells enriched from blood (not recorded which). The J gene is TRBJ2-7, the V gene TRBV2; unclear D gene. The CDR3 DNA is TGTGCCAGCAGTGATTTGGGCCATAGTGTATCCTACGAGCAGTACTTC. Translated: CASSDLGHSVSYEQYF. Filled out from reference TRBV2 and TRBJ2-7, the complete variable domain reads EPEVTQTPSHQVTQMGQEVILRCVPISNHLYFYWYRQILGQKVEFLVSFYNNEISEKSEIFDDQFSVERPDGSNFTLKIRSTKLEDSAMYFCASSDLGHSVSYEQYFGPGTRLTVT.